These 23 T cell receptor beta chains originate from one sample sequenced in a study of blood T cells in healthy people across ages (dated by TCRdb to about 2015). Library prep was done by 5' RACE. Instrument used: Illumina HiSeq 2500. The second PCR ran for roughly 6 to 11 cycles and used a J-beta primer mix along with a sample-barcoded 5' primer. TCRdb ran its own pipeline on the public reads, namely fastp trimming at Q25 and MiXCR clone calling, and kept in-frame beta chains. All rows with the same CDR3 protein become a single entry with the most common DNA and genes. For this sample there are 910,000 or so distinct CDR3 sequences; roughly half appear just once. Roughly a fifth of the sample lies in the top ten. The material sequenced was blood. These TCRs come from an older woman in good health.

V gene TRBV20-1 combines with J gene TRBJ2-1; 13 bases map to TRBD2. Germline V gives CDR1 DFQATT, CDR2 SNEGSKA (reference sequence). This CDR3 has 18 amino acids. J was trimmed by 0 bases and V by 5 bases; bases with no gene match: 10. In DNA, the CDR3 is TGCAGTGCTCGGACTAGCGGGAGAAGTGGGAGCTCCTACAATGAGCAGTTCTTC. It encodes CSARTSGRSGSSYNEQFF.

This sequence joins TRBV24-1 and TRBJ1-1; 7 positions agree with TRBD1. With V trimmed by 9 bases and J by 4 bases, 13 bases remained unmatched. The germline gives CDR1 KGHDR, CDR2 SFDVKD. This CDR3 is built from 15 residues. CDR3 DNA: TGTGCCACCCTCGGCGGGGGTCCAGGGGGCACTGAAGCTTTCTTT. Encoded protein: CATLGGGPGGTEAFF.

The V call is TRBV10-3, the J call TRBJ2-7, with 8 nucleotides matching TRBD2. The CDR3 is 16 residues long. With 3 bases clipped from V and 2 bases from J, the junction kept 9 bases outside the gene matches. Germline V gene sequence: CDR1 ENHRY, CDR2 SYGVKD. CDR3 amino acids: CAISDIPGGPPYEQYF. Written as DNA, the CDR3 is TGTGCCATCAGTGATATACCGGGAGGGCCGCCCTACGAGCAGTACTTC.

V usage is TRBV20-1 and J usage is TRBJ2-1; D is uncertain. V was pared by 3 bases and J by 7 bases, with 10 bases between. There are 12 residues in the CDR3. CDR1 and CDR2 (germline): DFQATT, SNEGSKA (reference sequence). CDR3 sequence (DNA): TGCAGTGCTAGCCTAGGGTATAATGAGCAGTTCTTC. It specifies CSASLGYNEQFF.

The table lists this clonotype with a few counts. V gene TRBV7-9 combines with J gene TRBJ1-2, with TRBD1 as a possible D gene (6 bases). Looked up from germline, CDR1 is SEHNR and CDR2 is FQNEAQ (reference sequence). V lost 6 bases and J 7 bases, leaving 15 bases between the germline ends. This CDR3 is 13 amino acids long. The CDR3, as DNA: TGTGCCAGCAGAAAGACAGGCGGTGGTGGCTACACCTTC. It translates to CASRKTGGGGYTF.

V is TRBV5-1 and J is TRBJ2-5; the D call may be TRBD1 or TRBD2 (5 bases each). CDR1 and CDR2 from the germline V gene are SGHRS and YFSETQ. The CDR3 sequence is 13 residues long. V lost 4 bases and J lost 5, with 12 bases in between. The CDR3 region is CASSPDWGETQYF. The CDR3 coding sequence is TGCGCCAGCAGCCCGGACTGGGGGGAGACCCAGTACTTC.

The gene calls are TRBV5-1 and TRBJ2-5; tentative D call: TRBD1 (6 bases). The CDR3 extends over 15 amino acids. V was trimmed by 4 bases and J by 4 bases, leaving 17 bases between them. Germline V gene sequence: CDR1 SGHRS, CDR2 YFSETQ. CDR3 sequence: CASSIGPPGAETQYF. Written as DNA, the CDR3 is TGCGCCAGCAGCATTGGCCCGCCAGGGGCAGAGACCCAGTACTTC.

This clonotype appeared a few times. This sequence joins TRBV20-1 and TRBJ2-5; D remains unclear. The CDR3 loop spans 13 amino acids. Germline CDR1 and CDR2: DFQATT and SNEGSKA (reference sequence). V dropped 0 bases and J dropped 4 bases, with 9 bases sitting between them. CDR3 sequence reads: CSARDRLTETQYF. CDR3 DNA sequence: TGCAGTGCTAGAGATCGTCTAACAGAGACCCAGTACTTC.

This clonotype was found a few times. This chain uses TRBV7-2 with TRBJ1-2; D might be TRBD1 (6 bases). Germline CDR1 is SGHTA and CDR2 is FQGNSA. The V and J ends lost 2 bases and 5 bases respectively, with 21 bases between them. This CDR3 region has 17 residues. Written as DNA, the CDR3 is TGTGCCAGCAGCTTAAGGGGGTCAGGGACCCCATTTTATGGCTACACCTTC. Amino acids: CASSLRGSGTPFYGYTF.

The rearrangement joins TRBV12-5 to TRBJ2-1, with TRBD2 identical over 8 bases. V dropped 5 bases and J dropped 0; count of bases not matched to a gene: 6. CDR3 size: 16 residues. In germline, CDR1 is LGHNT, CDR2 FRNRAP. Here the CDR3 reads CASGPAGGGSYNEQFF. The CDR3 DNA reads TGTGCTAGTGGTCCTGCGGGGGGTGGCTCCTACAATGAGCAGTTCTTC.

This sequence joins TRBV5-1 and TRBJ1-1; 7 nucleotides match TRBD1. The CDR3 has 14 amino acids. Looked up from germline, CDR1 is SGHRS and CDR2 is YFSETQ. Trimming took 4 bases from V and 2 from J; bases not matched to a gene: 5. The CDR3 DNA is TGCGCCAGCAGCGGGGGACAGATTAACACTGAAGCTTTCTTT. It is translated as CASSGGQINTEAFF. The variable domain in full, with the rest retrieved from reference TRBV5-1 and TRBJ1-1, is KAGVTQTPRYLIKTRGQQVTLSCSPISGHRSVSWYQQTPGQGLQFLFEYFSETQRNKGNFPGRFSGRQFSNSRSEMNVSTLELGDSALYLCASSGGQINTEAFFGQGTRLTVV.

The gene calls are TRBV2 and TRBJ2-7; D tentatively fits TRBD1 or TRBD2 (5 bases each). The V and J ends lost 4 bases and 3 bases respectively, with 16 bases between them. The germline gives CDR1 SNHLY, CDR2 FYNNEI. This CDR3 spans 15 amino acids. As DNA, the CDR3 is TGTGCCAGCAGTGGCCAGGGACGGAGAGTCTACGAGCAGTACTTC. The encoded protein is CASSGQGRRVYEQYF.

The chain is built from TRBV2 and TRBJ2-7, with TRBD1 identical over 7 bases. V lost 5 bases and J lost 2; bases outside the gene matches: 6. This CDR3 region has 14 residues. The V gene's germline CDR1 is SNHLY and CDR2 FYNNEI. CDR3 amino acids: CASSMDRTTYEQYF. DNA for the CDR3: TGTGCCAGCAGTATGGACAGGACGACCTACGAGCAGTACTTC.

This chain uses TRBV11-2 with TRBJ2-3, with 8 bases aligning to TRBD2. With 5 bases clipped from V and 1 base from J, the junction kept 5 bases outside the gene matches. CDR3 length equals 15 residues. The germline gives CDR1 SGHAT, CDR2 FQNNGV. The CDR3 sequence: CASSPQAGGTDTQYF. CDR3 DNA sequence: TGTGCCAGCAGCCCCCAAGCGGGGGGCACAGATACGCAGTATTTT.

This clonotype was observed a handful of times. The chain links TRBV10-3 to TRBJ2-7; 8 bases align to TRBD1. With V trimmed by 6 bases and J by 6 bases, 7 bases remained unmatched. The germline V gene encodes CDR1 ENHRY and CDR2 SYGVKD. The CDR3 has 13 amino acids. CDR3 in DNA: TGTGCCATCAGCCTCAGGGGGCGGGTCGAGCAGTACTTC. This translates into CAISLRGRVEQYF.

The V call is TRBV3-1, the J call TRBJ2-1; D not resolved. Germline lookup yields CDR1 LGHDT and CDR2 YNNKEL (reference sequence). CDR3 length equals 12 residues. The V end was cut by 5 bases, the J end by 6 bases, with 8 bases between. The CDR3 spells CASSSIGNEQFF. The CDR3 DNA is TGTGCCAGCAGCTCCATAGGCAATGAGCAGTTCTTC.

The DNA for the CDR3 is TGCAGCGTTGAAGATTTAAAGACAGTCTACAATGAGCAGTTCTTC. It is translated as CSVEDLKTVYNEQFF. The V call is TRBV29-1, the J call TRBJ2-1, with D maybe TRBD1 (5 bases). V was clipped by 0 bases and J by 3 bases, with 12 bases between them. CDR1 is SQVTM, CDR2 ANQGSEA, per germline. This CDR3 contains 15 residues.

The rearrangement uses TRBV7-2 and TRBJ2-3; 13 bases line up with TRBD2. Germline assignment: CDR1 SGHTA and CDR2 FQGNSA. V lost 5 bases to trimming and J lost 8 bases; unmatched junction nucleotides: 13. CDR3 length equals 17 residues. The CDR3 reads CASSNALAGGPAGTQYF. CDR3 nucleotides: TGTGCCAGCAGCAACGCACTAGCGGGAGGGCCCGCAGGTACGCAGTATTTT.

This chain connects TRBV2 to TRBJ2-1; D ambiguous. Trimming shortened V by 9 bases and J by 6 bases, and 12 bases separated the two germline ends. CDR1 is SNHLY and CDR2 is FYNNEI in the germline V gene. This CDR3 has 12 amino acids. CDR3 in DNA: TGTGCCAGTAGCAGTTTCTGCAATGAGCAGTTCTTC. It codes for CASSSFCNEQFF. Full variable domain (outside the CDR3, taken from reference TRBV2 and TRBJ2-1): EPEVTQTPSHQVTQMGQEVILRCVPISNHLYFYWYRQILGQKVEFLVSFYNNEISEKSEIFDDQFSVERPDGSNFTLKIRSTKLEDSAMYFCASSSFCNEQFFGPGTRLTVL.

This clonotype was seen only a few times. CDR3 in amino acids: CASSTTSIEQYF. DNA of the CDR3: TGTGCCAGCAGCACAACTAGTATCGAGCAGTACTTC. The chain combines TRBV11-2 with TRBJ2-5; D may be TRBD2 (5 bases). The J call may be mistaken, given a closer DNA end match to TRBJ2-7. This CDR3 contains 12 residues. Germline V lookup: CDR1 SGHAT, CDR2 FQNNGV.

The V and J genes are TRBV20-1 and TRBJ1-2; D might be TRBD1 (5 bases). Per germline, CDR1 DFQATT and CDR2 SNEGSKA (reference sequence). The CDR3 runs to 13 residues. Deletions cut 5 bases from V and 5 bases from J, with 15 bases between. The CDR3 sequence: CSARGPRSYGYTF. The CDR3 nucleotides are TGCAGTGCTCGGGGACCGCGGTCGTATGGCTACACCTTC.

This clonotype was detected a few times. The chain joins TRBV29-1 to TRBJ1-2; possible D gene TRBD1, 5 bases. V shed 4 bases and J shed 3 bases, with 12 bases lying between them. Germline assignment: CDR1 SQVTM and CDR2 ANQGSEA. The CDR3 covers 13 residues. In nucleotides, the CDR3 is TGCAGCGTTGTAGGGGAGGGAGACTATGGCTACACCTTC. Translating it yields CSVVGEGDYGYTF.

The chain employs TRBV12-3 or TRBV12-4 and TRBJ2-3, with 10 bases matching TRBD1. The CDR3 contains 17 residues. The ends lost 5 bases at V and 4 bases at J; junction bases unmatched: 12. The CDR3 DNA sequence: TGTGCCAGCAGTCCATTCCCCGGGACAGGGGCGTCAGATACGCAGTATTTT. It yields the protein CASSPFPGTGASDTQYF.